This T cell receptor (beta chain) was documented in a study of T-cell reconstitution after alpha-beta-depleted transplantation in children. Whole-study results and caveats: Newly produced T cells mostly provided counts and TCRbeta diversity after one year, as hyperexpanded clones declined. The study reportedly traced alpha-beta T cells about two months after transplant to several hundred expanded graft clones. Surviving recipient T cells and thymic progenitors produced the high day-60 TCRbeta diversity seen in some patients.

This CDR3 has 14 amino acids. With 11 bases removed from V and 2 bases from J, the gap between germline ends came to 17 bases. The TCRbeta library incorporated unique molecular identifiers. TCRdb fed the PCR reads into MiXCR, producing one record per CDR3 protein. The sample contains fewer than 350,000 distinct CDR3 sequences, over 7% of which appear only once. This clonotype has ten or more counts. No antigen is known for it. V gene TRBV12-3 or TRBV12-4 combines with J gene TRBJ2-3; D may be TRBD1 (6 bases). This TCR was recovered from a female patient between 2 and 15 years old who had a stem cell transplant for Fanconi anemia, so the T cells may come from the graft donor. The specimen was peripheral blood, collected 360 days after TCRalphabeta/CD19-depleted stem cell transplant. In nucleotides, the CDR3 is TGTGCCGTGCGGAATGACAGGTACACAGATACGCAGTATTTT. It yields the protein CAVRNDRYTDTQYF.